The 7 T cell receptor beta chains below come from one sample, sequenced in a study of T cells in tuberculosis (dated by TCRdb to 2016 to 2019). To prepare the library, the immunoSEQ multiplex PCR assay was applied. The immuneACCESS repertoire file appears here via TCRdb, limited to in-frame rearrangements. These files lack a portion of the clones; in checked studies, under half of the deficit traces to unresolved V genes, and the cause of the others is not known. This sample holds 25,000 to 35,000 clones; roughly 95% were observed only once. The ten largest clones add up to around 2% of the sample. Sequenced sample: PBMCs. The receptor set was obtained from a donor aged 5-35 years with latent tuberculosis or without tuberculosis infection.

This rearrangement joins TRBV27 to TRBJ2-1, with a tentative D call TRBD2 (6 bases). This CDR3 is 15 amino acids long. Germline CDR1 is MNHEY and CDR2 is SMNVEV (reference sequence). V dropped 5 bases and J dropped 0 bases, with 11 bases sitting between them. CDR3 DNA: TGTGCCAGCAGTCCTGACGGGAGCTCCTACAATGAGCAGTTCTTC. Amino acids: CASSPDGSSYNEQFF.

This clone appeared once. This rearrangement joins TRBV18 to TRBJ1-2, with D possibly TRBD1 on 6 matching bases. V was cut by 0 bases and J by 3 bases, with 11 bases left in between. The length of the CDR3 is 15 residues. The V gene's germline CDR1 is KGHSH and CDR2 LQKENI. CDR3 DNA: TGTGCCAGCTCACCACCGGCGGGGGGCGACTATGGCTACACCTTC. It translates to CASSPPAGGDYGYTF.

This clone was found once. CDR3 residues: CASSYLRDRGGYTF. In DNA, the CDR3 is TGTGCCAGCAGTTACCTTCGGGACAGGGGTGGCTACACCTTC. The rearrangement joins TRBV6-5 to TRBJ1-2; the match to TRBD1 covers 10 bases. This CDR3 comprises 14 residues. J was trimmed by 7 bases and V by 2 bases; bases with no gene match: 4. CDR1 MNHEY and CDR2 SVGAGI come from the germline V gene.

V and J are TRBV7-3 and TRBJ2-2; possibly TRBD1 for D (6 bases). With 5 bases removed from V and 3 bases from J, the gap between germline ends came to 13 bases. CDR3 length: 15 residues. Germline V lookup: CDR1 SGHTA, CDR2 FQGTGA. The CDR3 loop is CASSPTRGYTGELFF. CDR3 in DNA: TGTGCCAGCAGCCCGACGAGGGGGTACACCGGGGAGCTGTTTTTT.

CDR3 in amino acids: CASSPDSNSNQPQHF. The CDR3 DNA reads as TGTGCCAGCTCACCGGACAGTAATAGCAATCAGCCCCAGCATTTT. The chain combines TRBV18 with TRBJ1-5, with a weak D call TRBD1 (6 bases). V lost 3 bases to trimming and J lost 0 bases, with 9 bases between them. The CDR3 is 15 amino acids. CDR1 is KGHSH, CDR2 LQKENI, per germline.

CDR3: CASSSRTGVYYGYTF. For the CDR3, the DNA is TGTGCCAGCAGTTCCAGGACAGGGGTATACTATGGCTACACCTTC. This rearrangement joins TRBV6-6 to TRBJ1-2; 9 nucleotides match TRBD1. The junction had 6 bases not matched to a gene; V was cut back by 4 bases and J by 3 bases. The CDR3 spans 15 residues. The germline V gene has CDR1 MNHNY and CDR2 SVGAGI (reference sequence).

Notes on this clone: One junction end does not reproduce the germline sequence, and a read error may be involved. The genes are TRBV5-1 and TRBJ2-7; 9 bases match TRBD1. Germline V CDR1 and CDR2: SGHRS, YFSETQ. The CDR3 is made up of 13 amino acids. The CDR3 sequence is CASSLDGTGNGDF. The CDR3, as DNA: TGCGCCAGCAGCTTGGATGGGACAGGGAATGGGGACTTC.